Listed below are T cell receptor beta chains from one sample, sequenced in a study of CD8+ T cells in alopecia areata. The repertoire was sequenced with immunoSEQ multiplex PCR; TCRdb's copy has only in-frame clones and lacks some. The sample consists of about 250,000 clones, about three fifths of them appearing once. The specimen comprised CD4+ T cells sorted from blood, sampled between weeks 51 and 54, from a patient treated with tofacitinib. The receptors come from a human donor with alopecia areata. The CDR3 runs from the conserved cysteine through the conserved F or W. Part of the rows lack a size; the others show once, few, many or a class for expanded clones.

v_gene	abundance	j_gene	CDR3aa
TRBV2	-	TRBJ2-1	CASSEGDEQFF
TRBV30	-	TRBJ2-4	CAWSSAENIQYF
TRBV25-1	-	TRBJ1-6	CASSPATDSPLHF
TRBV29-1	-	TRBJ1-5	CSVRDSNQPQHF
TRBV25-1	-	TRBJ2-3	CASSALAGAGDTQYF
TRBV30	few	TRBJ1-2	CAQSPDTAYGYTF
TRBV10-3	-	TRBJ2-2	CAIGTDPNTGELFF
TRBV5-1	-	TRBJ1-2	CASSLRAGPGYGYTF
TRBV7-8	-	TRBJ1-6	CASSSTAPFSSYNSPLHF
TRBV5-4	-	TRBJ1-1	CASSLNGPNTEAFF
TRBV5-1	-	TRBJ1-2	CASSLEGNYGYTF
TRBV29-1	once	TRBJ2-6	CSVGDVANVLTF
TRBV6-5	-	TRBJ1-5	CASRKEWSSNQPQHF
TRBV27	-	TRBJ2-1	CASRITGGYEQFF
TRBV30	-	TRBJ1-1	CAWSPGHFMNTEAFF
TRBV6-5	-	TRBJ1-1	CASTRPGGSTEAFF
TRBV15	-	TRBJ2-3	CATSMGFTDTQYF
TRBV5-6	-	TRBJ1-1	CASSLPRGLLRLGTEAFF
TRBV4-2	-	TRBJ2-3	CASSQDPRGGRDTQYF
TRBV7-3	-	TRBJ2-2	CASSLKGGATNTGELFF
TRBV20-1	few	TRBJ1-2	CSARTGYGYTF
TRBV7-2	few	TRBJ2-3	CASSPPGLMNTQYF
TRBV7-9	-	TRBJ1-1	CASSPQGWRGEAFF
TRBV4-1	few	TRBJ2-7	CASSRLTRVKREQYF
TRBV5-1	-	TRBJ2-2	CASSVGLAGSGELFF
TRBV30	few	TRBJ1-1	CASQRGNTEAFF
TRBV19	few	TRBJ1-2	CASSGLRGARDYGYTF
TRBV29-1	-	TRBJ2-3	CSASRDASTDTQYF
TRBV20-1	-	TRBJ2-1	CSADYYNEQFF
TRBV6-5	-	TRBJ1-4	CASSLTGLLNEKLFF
TRBV7-8	-	TRBJ2-5	CASSLAGSKTQYF
TRBV30	-	TRBJ1-1	CAWRPTGLGEAFF
TRBV30	-	TRBJ1-2	CAWSVSEGGVYTF
TRBV4-3	-	TRBJ2-7	CASSQGMTANYEQYF
TRBV4-3	few	TRBJ2-1	CASSQVAGQIYNEQFF
TRBV29-1	few	TRBJ2-2	CSVGTGGAGELFF
TRBV23-1	-	TRBJ2-7	CASSQAKWDRSYEQYF
TRBV29-1	-	TRBJ2-5	CSHRGVRHQETQYF
TRBV30	-	TRBJ1-2	CAWRGEGSYGYTF
TRBV6-1	-	TRBJ2-7	CASSIKPDLSYEQYF
TRBV11-2	few	TRBJ2-2	CASSVGNTGELFF
TRBV5-4	-	TRBJ2-5	CASSVVPYQETQYF
TRBV7-2	many	TRBJ2-3	CASSLTVAGSSTDTQYF
TRBV18	few	TRBJ1-1	CASSPGQGKLITEAFF
TRBV2	few	TRBJ2-1	CASSPMTAGTGKHEQFF
TRBV7-3	-	TRBJ1-1	CASSLDPGPGNTEAFF
TRBV27	-	TRBJ1-2	CASSAGQGNYGYTF
TRBV6-5	-	TRBJ1-5	CASSYSSRDQPQHF
TRBV30	once	TRBJ1-4	CAWSELSSWEKLFF
TRBV2	-	TRBJ1-5	CASHQTENQPQHF
TRBV29-1	-	TRBJ2-2	CSVSGTENTGELFF
TRBV7-9	once	TRBJ2-5	CASSLGWDSQETQYF
TRBV30	-	TRBJ2-3	CAWGAGASWATDTQYF